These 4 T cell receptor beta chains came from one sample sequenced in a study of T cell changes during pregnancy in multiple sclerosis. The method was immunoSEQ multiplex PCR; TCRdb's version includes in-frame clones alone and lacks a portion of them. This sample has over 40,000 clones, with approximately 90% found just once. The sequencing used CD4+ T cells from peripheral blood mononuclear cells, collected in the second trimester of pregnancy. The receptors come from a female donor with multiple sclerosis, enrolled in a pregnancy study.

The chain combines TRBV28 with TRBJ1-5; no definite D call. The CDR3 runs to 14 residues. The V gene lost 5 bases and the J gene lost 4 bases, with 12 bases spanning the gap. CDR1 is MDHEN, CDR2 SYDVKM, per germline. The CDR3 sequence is CASSTLGANQPQHF. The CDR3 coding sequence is TGTGCCAGCAGTACATTGGGAGCTAATCAGCCCCAGCATTTT.

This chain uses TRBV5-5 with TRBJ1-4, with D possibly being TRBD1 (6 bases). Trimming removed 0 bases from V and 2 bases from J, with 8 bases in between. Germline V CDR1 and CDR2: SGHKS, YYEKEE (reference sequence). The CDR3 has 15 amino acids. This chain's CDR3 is CASSLGGGTNEKLFF. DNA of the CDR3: TGTGCCAGCAGCTTGGGAGGGGGTACTAATGAAAAACTGTTTTTT.

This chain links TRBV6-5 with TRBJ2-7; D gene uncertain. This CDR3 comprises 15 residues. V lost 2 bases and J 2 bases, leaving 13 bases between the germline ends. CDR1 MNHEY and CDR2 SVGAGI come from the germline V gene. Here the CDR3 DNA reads TGTGCCAGCAGTTACCTACCCGCTATTCCCTACGAGCAGTACTTC. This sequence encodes CASSYLPAIPYEQYF.

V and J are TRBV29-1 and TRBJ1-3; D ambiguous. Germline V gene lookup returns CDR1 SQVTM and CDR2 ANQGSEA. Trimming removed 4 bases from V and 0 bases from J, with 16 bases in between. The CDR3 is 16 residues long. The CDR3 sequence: CSVVSTGLLSGNTIYF. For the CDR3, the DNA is TGCAGCGTTGTAAGCACCGGACTGCTCTCTGGAAACACCATATATTTT.